This TCR beta chain originates from a study of T cells in Graves' hyperthyroidism and ophthalmopathy. This clonotype was found a few times. The V gene lost 3 bases and the J gene lost 5 bases, with 10 bases spanning the gap. This CDR3 has 12 amino acids. Germline V gene sequence: CDR1 DFQATT, CDR2 SNEGSKA (reference sequence). The source material, RNA transcripts, was used to amplify TCR beta CDR3 regions. With the HTBI primer set, the TCR CDR3 went through a first round of RT-PCR. Each CDR3 protein is one row after TCRdb ran MiXCR on the multiplex PCR reads. Of nearly 600,000 distinct CDR3 sequences listed, approximately 15% were seen once; the top ten hold 5.8%.

The TCR comes from a woman aged 30 to 39 with Graves' hyperthyroidism that later progressed to Graves' ophthalmopathy. The gene calls are TRBV20-1 and TRBJ2-5; no reliable D call. Sequences were obtained from blood. CDR3 sequence (DNA): TGCAGTGCTAGGTACCTGGCGGAGACCCAGTACTTC. Translation gives CSARYLAETQYF.